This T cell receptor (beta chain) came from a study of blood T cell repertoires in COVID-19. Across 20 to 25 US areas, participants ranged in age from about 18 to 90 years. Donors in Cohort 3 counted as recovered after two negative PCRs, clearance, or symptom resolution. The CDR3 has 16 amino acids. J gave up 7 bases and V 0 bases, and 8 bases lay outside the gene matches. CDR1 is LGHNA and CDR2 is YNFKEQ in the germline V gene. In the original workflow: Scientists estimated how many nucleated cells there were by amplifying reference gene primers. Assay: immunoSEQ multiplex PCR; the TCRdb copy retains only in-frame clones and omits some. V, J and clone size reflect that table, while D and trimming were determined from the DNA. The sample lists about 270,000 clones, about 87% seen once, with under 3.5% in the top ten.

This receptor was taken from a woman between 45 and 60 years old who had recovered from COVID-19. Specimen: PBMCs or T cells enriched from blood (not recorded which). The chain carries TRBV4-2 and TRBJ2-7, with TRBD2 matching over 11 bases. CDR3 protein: CASSQDPLAGVGEQYF. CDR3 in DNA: TGTGCCAGCAGCCAAGATCCACTAGCGGGAGTTGGAGAGCAGTACTTC.